This entry lists 6 T cell receptor beta chains sequenced from one sample in a study of CD8 T cells in Susac syndrome. After extraction with the RNeasy kit, about 0.45 to 1 ug of the RNA was reverse transcribed using random hexamers. Each CDR3 protein is one row after TCRdb ran MiXCR on the immunoSEQ multiplex PCR reads. The sample lists over 150,000 distinct CDR3 sequences, about 93% occurring once. Source material: CD4+ T cells from PBMCs. The receptors originated from a human donor with Susac syndrome.

The chain couples TRBV21-1 to TRBJ1-1. TRBV21-1 counts as a pseudogene. The CDR3 has 14 amino acids. The CDR3 spells CASSQGGMNTEAFF. CDR3 in DNA: TGTGCCAGCAGCCAAGGGGGCATGAACACTGAAGCTTTCTTT.

This rearrangement joins TRBV10-3 to TRBJ1-2; maybe TRBD1 (5 bases). V was shortened by 8 bases and J by 3 bases, with 16 bases between the two germline ends. The CDR3 runs to 14 residues. The germline V gene has CDR1 ENHRY and CDR2 SYGVKD. The CDR3 spells CAISRMDTYYGYTF. The DNA of the CDR3 is TGTGCCATCTCCCGAATGGACACCTACTATGGCTACACCTTC.

The J gene is TRBJ2-3, the V gene TRBV15; 7 positions match TRBD1. V lost 10 bases, J lost 1 base, and 5 bases stayed unmatched. The CDR3 is 13 residues long. The V gene's germline CDR1 is LNHNV and CDR2 YYDKDF (reference sequence). This CDR3 reads CASWDRRTDTQYF. CDR3 nucleotides: TGTGCCAGCTGGGACAGACGCACAGATACGCAGTATTTT.

This clonotype was picked up one time. J is TRBJ1-2 and V is TRBV18; TRBD1 matches 7 bases. Germline lookup yields CDR1 KGHSH and CDR2 LQKENI. The CDR3 has 13 residues. The junction had 8 bases not matched to a gene; V was cut back by 6 bases and J by 7 bases. As DNA, the CDR3 is TGTGCCAGCTCCCCCGACAGGGCTATTGGCTACACCTTC. It encodes CASSPDRAIGYTF. The complete variable domain, with remaining parts taken from reference TRBV18 and TRBJ1-2, reads NAGVMQNPRHLVRRRGQEARLRCSPMKGHSHVYWYRQLPEEGLKFMVYLQKENIIDESGMPKERFSAEFPKEGPSILRIQQVVRGDSAAYFCASSPDRAIGYTFGSGTRLTVV.

The chain recombines TRBV2 with TRBJ1-4, with 9 bases fitting TRBD1. This CDR3 has 15 amino acids. With V trimmed by 5 bases and J by 3 bases, 4 bases remained unmatched. Germline V gives CDR1 SNHLY, CDR2 FYNNEI. The CDR3 coding sequence is TGTGCCAGCAGTCCGACAGGGGGTTCTAATGAAAAACTGTTTTTT. Translation gives CASSPTGGSNEKLFF.

The V call is TRBV18, the J call TRBJ2-7; 7 positions agree with TRBD1. Germline V gene data show CDR1 as KGHSH and CDR2 as LQKENI. The CDR3 has 13 residues. J gave up 6 bases and V 2 bases, and 4 bases lay outside the gene matches. The CDR3 loop is CASSPNRDSEQYF. CDR3 DNA sequence: TGTGCCAGCTCACCAAACAGGGACAGCGAGCAGTACTTC.